Each of the 31 T cell receptor beta chains below was sequenced from the same sample in a study of shared clonotypes between healthy human individuals. Generated by immunoSEQ multiplex PCR, the TCRdb table keeps only in-frame clones and is missing some. The sample lists 450,000 to 600,000 clones; 79% were seen once. The sequenced material came from PBMCs. Receptors were obtained from a woman in her forties in good health. Some clones in this sample may be carry-over from other donors' samples.

This clone has a handful of counts. The rearrangement links TRBV2 to TRBJ2-2, with 7 nucleotides matching TRBD1. Trimming took 4 bases from V and 2 from J; bases not matched to a gene: 4. Looked up from germline, CDR1 is SNHLY and CDR2 is FYNNEI. The CDR3 has 15 residues. CDR3 in amino acids: CASSVNRGNTGELFF. The DNA for the CDR3 is TGTGCCAGCAGTGTCAACAGGGGCAACACCGGGGAGCTGTTTTTT.

This chain connects TRBV7-9 to TRBJ1-2, with D possibly TRBD1 on 5 matching bases. Trimming shortened V by 2 bases and J by 4 bases, and 11 bases separated the two germline ends. The CDR3 runs to 14 residues. In germline, CDR1 is SEHNR, CDR2 FQNEAQ (reference sequence). The CDR3 nucleotides read TGTGCCAGCAGCTTAAAAGGGGAAGGCTATGGCTACACCTTC. The encoded protein is CASSLKGEGYGYTF.

This chain uses TRBV11-2 with TRBJ2-7; D possibly uses TRBD1 or TRBD2 (5 bases each). The CDR3 runs to 13 residues. The V end was cut by 7 bases, the J end by 1 base, with 11 bases between. From germline, CDR1 is SGHAT and CDR2 FQNNGV. CDR3 in DNA: TGTGCCAGCACCCGGGACCCATCCTACGAGCAGTACTTC. Residues: CASTRDPSYEQYF.

In regard to this clone: The sample has other DNA sequences that encode this CDR3 too. This chain uses TRBV15 with TRBJ1-2; TRBD1 agrees at 9 bases. The CDR3 has 13 residues. Germline trimming cut 3 bases from V and 5 bases from J; bases unmatched to any gene: 1. Germline V gene data show CDR1 as LNHNV and CDR2 as YYDKDF (reference sequence). CDR3 in DNA: TGTGCCACCAGCAGGGGACAGGGTTATGGCTACACCTTC. Protein: CATSRGQGYGYTF.

This chain connects TRBV28 to TRBJ2-6, with 7 positions matching TRBD2. The CDR3 has 19 residues. Germline-derived CDR1 and CDR2 are MDHEN and SYDVKM. The V gene end was trimmed by 3 bases and the J gene end by 3 bases; junction bases not matched to a gene: 14. CDR3 amino acids: CASSFKRENSQGGANVLTF. The CDR3 coding sequence is TGTGCCAGCAGTTTTAAGCGGGAAAATTCGCAGGGTGGGGCCAACGTCCTGACTTTC.

The CDR3, as DNA: TGTGCCTGGAGTTCAAACGACTACACCGGGGAGCTGTTTTTT. Its translation: CAWSSNDYTGELFF. V gene TRBV30 combines with J gene TRBJ2-2; no reliable D call. The V gene lost 2 bases and the J gene lost 3 bases, with 10 bases spanning the gap. The CDR3 has 14 amino acids. Germline assignment: CDR1 GTSNPN and CDR2 SVGIG (reference sequence).

The rearrangement uses TRBV30 and TRBJ1-4; D is possibly TRBD1 (6 bases). V was trimmed by 5 bases and J by 13 bases, leaving 17 bases between them. Germline V CDR1 and CDR2: GTSNPN, SVGIG (reference sequence). This CDR3 has 12 residues. The CDR3 bases are TGTGCCTGGGTTAAGCAGGGGTCAAGACTGTTTTTT. Translating gives CAWVKQGSRLFF. The complete variable domain, with remaining parts taken from reference TRBV30 and TRBJ1-4, reads SQTIHQWPATLVQPVGSPLSLECTVEGTSNPNLYWYRQAAGRGLQLLFYSVGIGQISSEVPQNLSASRPQDRQFILSSKKLLLSDSGFYLCAWVKQGSRLFFGSGTQLSVL.

The V gene is TRBV18, the J gene TRBJ2-5, with D possibly being TRBD2 (5 bases). Trimming pared 6 bases from V and 4 bases from J, leaving 12 bases between. The CDR3 sequence is 13 residues long. Germline CDR1 KGHSH, CDR2 LQKENI. The CDR3 nucleotides are TGTGCCAGCTCCGGGCCTCGGGGAGAGACCCAGTACTTC. This sequence encodes CASSGPRGETQYF.

This clone was detected only once. The rearrangement joins TRBV15 to TRBJ2-2; 8 nucleotides line up with TRBD2. This CDR3 contains 18 residues. V shed 0 bases, J shed 7 bases, and the junction held 13 bases outside the gene matches. Germline CDR1 reads LNHNV; CDR2 reads YYDKDF (reference sequence). Here the CDR3 reads CATSRDLPRLAKDGELFF. CDR3 in DNA: TGTGCCACCAGCAGAGACCTCCCCCGACTAGCGAAGGACGGGGAGCTGTTTTTT.

V and J are TRBV2 and TRBJ1-2, with 9 bases identical to TRBD1. The V gene's germline CDR1 is SNHLY and CDR2 FYNNEI. The CDR3 extends over 17 amino acids. The trim removed 6 bases at V and 0 bases at J, leaving 11 bases unmatched. This chain's CDR3 is CASRATGGVGTNYGYTF. The CDR3 bases are TGTGCCAGCAGAGCTACAGGGGGCGTTGGAACTAACTATGGCTACACCTTC. The whole variable domain, remainder taken from reference TRBV2 and TRBJ1-2, is EPEVTQTPSHQVTQMGQEVILRCVPISNHLYFYWYRQILGQKVEFLVSFYNNEISEKSEIFDDQFSVERPDGSNFTLKIRSTKLEDSAMYFCASRATGGVGTNYGYTFGSGTRLTVV.

The J gene is TRBJ2-7, the V gene TRBV28; no clear D. The CDR3 sequence is 15 residues long. Trimming took 7 bases from V and 5 from J, leaving 21 bases between them. Looked up from germline, CDR1 is MDHEN and CDR2 is SYDVKM. The DNA of the CDR3 is TGTGCCAGCACCGCGAAGCAGTGGGTTACTCACGAGCAGTACTTC. Its protein product is CASTAKQWVTHEQYF.

The J gene is TRBJ1-1, the V gene TRBV18, with 7 bases aligning to TRBD1. The germline gives CDR1 KGHSH, CDR2 LQKENI. The CDR3 runs 15 residues. Trimming cost V 0 bases and J 5 bases; bases outside gene matches: 6. The CDR3: CASSPPSRGGTEAFF. The CDR3 DNA reads TGTGCCAGCTCACCACCGAGCAGGGGGGGGACTGAAGCTTTCTTT.

Concerning this clone itself: This may come from a read error, since a much larger clone is one base off. Additional DNA sequences in this sample encode the identical CDR3. The V gene is TRBV5-1, the J gene TRBJ1-1; D remains unclear. This CDR3 is built from 15 residues. CDR1 is SGHRS and CDR2 is YFSETQ in the germline V gene. The CDR3 region has the DNA TGTGCCAGCAGCTTGGAGGGATCCCTAATCGGGGAAGCTTTCTTT. Translated, it gives CASSLEGSLIGEAFF.

This chain joins TRBV10-2 and TRBJ2-1; TRBD2 aligns across 12 bases. This CDR3 is 17 amino acids long. Trimming at V came to 4 bases and at J to 0 bases, leaving 4 bases not matched to a gene. Germline V gene data show CDR1 as WSHSY and CDR2 as SAAADI. Here the CDR3 DNA reads TGCGCCAGCAGTGGGACTAGCGGGAACCTCTCCTACAATGAGCAGTTCTTC. Translated, it gives CASSGTSGNLSYNEQFF.

V is TRBV5-1 and J is TRBJ1-5; D is perhaps TRBD1 (6 bases). V was clipped by 4 bases and J by 5 bases, with 16 bases between them. CDR3 size: 15 residues. Per the germline V gene, CDR1 is SGHRS and CDR2 is YFSETQ. The CDR3: CASSLTGARDQPQHF. The CDR3 DNA reads as TGCGCCAGCAGCCTGACGGGGGCGAGGGATCAGCCCCAGCATTTT. The complete variable domain, with remaining parts taken from reference TRBV5-1 and TRBJ1-5, reads KAGVTQTPRYLIKTRGQQVTLSCSPISGHRSVSWYQQTPGQGLQFLFEYFSETQRNKGNFPGRFSGRQFSNSRSEMNVSTLELGDSALYLCASSLTGARDQPQHFGDGTRLSIL.

V usage is TRBV28 and J usage is TRBJ1-4, with 7 positions matching TRBD1. This CDR3 spans 15 amino acids. Germline loops: CDR1 MDHEN, CDR2 SYDVKM. J gave up 6 bases and V 4 bases, and 8 bases lay outside the gene matches. CDR3 nucleotides: TGTGCCAGCAGTTCCAGGGGGATACGGGATGAAAAACTGTTTTTT. This codes for CASSSRGIRDEKLFF.

The chain has TRBV5-1 and TRBJ1-2; the match to TRBD1 covers 7 bases. The CDR3 has 14 amino acids. Germline trimming cut 0 bases from V and 3 bases from J; bases unmatched to any gene: 2. Germline CDR1 is SGHRS and CDR2 is YFSETQ. Here the CDR3 DNA reads TGCGCCAGCAGCTTGGTAGGGACAGACTATGGCTACACCTTC. Residues: CASSLVGTDYGYTF. The full variable domain, rest sourced from reference TRBV5-1 and TRBJ1-2, is KAGVTQTPRYLIKTRGQQVTLSCSPISGHRSVSWYQQTPGQGLQFLFEYFSETQRNKGNFPGRFSGRQFSNSRSEMNVSTLELGDSALYLCASSLVGTDYGYTFGSGTRLTVV.

This clone came up once. The rearrangement uses TRBV18 and TRBJ2-7; 10 bases line up with TRBD2. Trimming cost V 0 bases and J 2 bases; bases outside gene matches: 1. CDR3 length: 15 amino acids. Germline CDR1 reads KGHSH; CDR2 reads LQKENI. Written as DNA, the CDR3 is TGTGCCAGCTCACCACCCCTAGCGGGAGCCTACGAGCAGTACTTC. Protein product: CASSPPLAGAYEQYF.

The genes are TRBV28 and TRBJ2-7, with 8 bases lining up with TRBD2. The length of the CDR3 is 14 residues. V dropped 3 bases and J dropped 2; count of bases not matched to a gene: 3. The germline V gene has CDR1 MDHEN and CDR2 SYDVKM. CDR3 in amino acids: CASSFGRAAYEQYF. As DNA, the CDR3 is TGTGCCAGCAGTTTCGGGAGGGCCGCCTACGAGCAGTACTTC.

This clone was observed once. The chain couples TRBV11-3 to TRBJ2-5, with TRBD1 identical over 9 bases. The CDR3 is made up of 15 amino acids. V dropped 4 bases and J dropped 0; count of bases not matched to a gene: 3. Germline CDR1 and CDR2: SGHNT and YENEEA. The CDR3, as DNA: TGTGCCAGCAGCTCCGGGACAGGGTACCAAGAGACCCAGTACTTC. Amino acid sequence: CASSSGTGYQETQYF. The full variable domain, completed using reference TRBV11-3 and TRBJ2-5, is EAGVVQSPRYKIIEKKQPVAFWCNPISGHNTLYWYLQNLGQGPELLIRYENEEAVDDSQLPKDRFSAERLKGVDSTLKIQPAELGDSAVYLCASSSGTGYQETQYFGPGTRLLVL.

This chain connects TRBV5-1 to TRBJ2-2; 10 nucleotides align to TRBD1. The CDR3 is 16 amino acids. Losses at the gene ends were 3 bases for V and 5 bases for J; bases not matched to a gene: 7. Germline CDR1 reads SGHRS; CDR2 reads YFSETQ. The CDR3 sequence: CASSSDRGLLTGELFF. Written as DNA, the CDR3 is TGCGCCAGCAGCTCCGACAGGGGGCTTTTGACCGGGGAGCTGTTTTTT.

The chain combines TRBV19 with TRBJ2-5; TRBD2 agrees at 12 bases. The CDR3 is 15 amino acids. Germline V gene sequence: CDR1 LNHDA, CDR2 SQIVND (reference sequence). V was pared by 1 base and J by 5 bases, with 2 bases of the junction left unmatched. DNA for the CDR3: TGTGCCAGTAGTATAGGGACTAGCGGGATGGAGACCCAGTACTTC. It specifies CASSIGTSGMETQYF.

The chain couples TRBV30 to TRBJ1-5, with D possibly matching TRBD1 (6 bases). CDR1 GTSNPN and CDR2 SVGIG come from the germline V gene (reference sequence). With 2 bases removed from V and 4 bases from J, the gap between germline ends came to 12 bases. CDR3 length: 14 residues. Here the CDR3 reads CAWSFGGRNQPQHF. The CDR3 bases are TGTGCCTGGAGTTTTGGGGGCCGGAATCAGCCCCAGCATTTT.

This rearrangement joins TRBV5-5 to TRBJ2-1; possible D gene TRBD2, 6 bases. Trimming left V 7 bases short and J 2 bases short, with 13 bases between. The CDR3 extends over 14 amino acids. The germline V gene encodes CDR1 SGHKS and CDR2 YYEKEE (reference sequence). CDR3 amino acids: CASRRGTTYNEQFF. CDR3 coding DNA: TGTGCCAGCCGTCGCGGGACCACCTACAATGAGCAGTTCTTC.

This chain uses TRBV6-1 with TRBJ2-2; D possibly corresponds to TRBD2 (6 bases). Germline CDR1 and CDR2: MNHNS and SASEGT. The CDR3 length is 15 residues. Trimming took 0 bases from V and 5 from J, leaving 10 bases between them. CDR3 nucleotides: TGTGCCAGCAGTGAAGCGCCGGGACTTACCGGGGAGCTGTTTTTT. Its protein product is CASSEAPGLTGELFF.

This clone showed up many times. The V and J genes are TRBV14 and TRBJ2-1, with D unresolved. Trimming took 4 bases from V and 8 from J, leaving 9 bases between them. This CDR3 comprises 12 residues. Per germline, CDR1 SGHDN and CDR2 FVKESK. In nucleotides, the CDR3 is TGTGCCAGCAGCCGCGACCTGGATGAGCAGTTCTTC. Its translation is CASSRDLDEQFF.

The CDR3 reads CASSDLTDQYF. CDR3 DNA sequence: TGTGCCAGCAGCGACTTGACAGATCAGTACTTC. The chain couples TRBV7-9 to TRBJ2-7; maybe TRBD1 (5 bases). This CDR3 has 11 amino acids. Germline assignment: CDR1 SEHNR and CDR2 FQNEAQ (reference sequence). The germline V and J ends were trimmed by 5 bases and 10 bases, with 12 bases remaining between them.

J is TRBJ1-4 and V is TRBV5-4; possible D gene TRBD1, 5 bases. The CDR3 totals 14 residues. CDR1 is SGHNT, CDR2 YYREEE, per germline (reference sequence). V lost 1 base to trimming and J lost 3 bases, with 7 bases between them. The CDR3 coding sequence is TGTGCCAGCAGCTTGCAGGGAGCTAATGAAAAACTGTTTTTT. This encodes CASSLQGANEKLFF. Drawing the rest from reference TRBV5-4 and TRBJ1-4, the complete variable domain is ETGVTQSPTHLIKTRGQQVTLRCSSQSGHNTVSWYQQALGQGPQFIFQYYREEENGRGNFPPRFSGLQFPNYSSELNVNALELDDSALYLCASSLQGANEKLFFGSGTQLSVL.

Comment on this clone: The sample has other DNA sequences that encode this CDR3 too. CDR3 sequence: CASSLASTDTQYF. The CDR3 DNA follows: TGTGCCAGCAGCTTGGCCAGCACAGATACGCAGTATTTT. The chain uses TRBV7-3 and TRBJ2-3; D unclear. Germline CDR1 reads SGHTA; CDR2 reads FQGTGA. The CDR3 sequence is 13 residues long. Trimming removed 3 bases at V and 0 bases at J, with 4 bases between.

This clone came up a few times. This chain links TRBV19 with TRBJ1-4; TRBD1 agrees at 7 bases. Germline assignment: CDR1 LNHDA and CDR2 SQIVND (reference sequence). There are 16 residues in the CDR3. V was clipped by 7 bases and J by 0 bases; unmatched bases: 8. The CDR3 sequence is CASTDRAKATNEKLFF. The CDR3 DNA reads as TGTGCCAGTACCGACAGGGCCAAAGCAACTAATGAAAAACTGTTTTTT.

With respect to this clone: A far larger clone is one nucleotide away, so this likely arose from a read error. The V and J genes are TRBV9 and TRBJ2-7; tentatively, D is TRBD1 (5 bases). The CDR3 consists of 15 residues. Germline CDR1 reads SGDLS; CDR2 reads YYNGEE. The CDR3 spells CTSSVGHDSTYEQYF. CDR3 bases: TGTACCAGCAGCGTAGGTCACGACAGTACTTACGAGCAGTACTTC.